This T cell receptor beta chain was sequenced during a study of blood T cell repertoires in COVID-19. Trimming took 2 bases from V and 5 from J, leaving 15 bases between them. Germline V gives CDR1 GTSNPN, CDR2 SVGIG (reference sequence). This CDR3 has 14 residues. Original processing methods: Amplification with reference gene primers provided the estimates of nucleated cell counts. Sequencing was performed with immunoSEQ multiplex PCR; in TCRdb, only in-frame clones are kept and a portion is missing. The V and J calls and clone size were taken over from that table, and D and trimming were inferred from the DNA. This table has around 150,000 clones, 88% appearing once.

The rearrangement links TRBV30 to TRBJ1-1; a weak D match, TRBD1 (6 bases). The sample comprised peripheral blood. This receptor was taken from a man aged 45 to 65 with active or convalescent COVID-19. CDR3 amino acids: CAWSPPPGVTEAFF. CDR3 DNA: TGTGCCTGGAGTCCCCCCCCAGGGGTAACTGAAGCTTTCTTT.